Listed below are T cell receptor beta chains from one sample, sequenced in a study of cytomegalovirus exposure and HLA in healthy donors. Method: immunoSEQ multiplex PCR; TCRdb's copy keeps in-frame clones and lacks some. The sample consists of about 250,000 clones, roughly 87% of them appearing once. Sequencing was performed on PBMCs. The receptor set was obtained from a man younger than 30 in good health and CMV-seropositive. Both conserved end residues are part of each CDR3. The D gene is left open where the match is weak. Only some rows state a clone size, as once, few, many or a class for expanded clones.

TRBV27	TRBJ2-5	.	.	TGTGCCTCTGGGGTAGAGACCCAGTACTTC	CASGVETQYF
TRBV6-6	TRBJ2-1	.	.	TGTGCCAGCAGTTACCAGCTCAGCTCCTACAATGAGCAGTTCTTC	CASSYQLSSYNEQFF
TRBV30	TRBJ2-3	TRBD1	.	TGTGCCTGGTGGGACAGCACCACAGATACGCAGTATTTT	CAWWDSTTDTQYF
TRBV30	TRBJ2-1	TRBD2	.	TGTGCCTGGAGTCCGGGAGGTACCTACAATGAGCAGTTCTTC	CAWSPGGTYNEQFF
TRBV18	TRBJ1-2	.	.	TGTGCCAGCTCACCACGCGACAGCTATGGCTACACCTTC	CASSPRDSYGYTF
TRBV4-3	TRBJ1-2	TRBD1	.	TGCGCCAGCAGCCAGGAACAGGGGTATGGCTACACCTTC	CASSQEQGYGYTF
TRBV29-1	TRBJ1-1	TRBD1	.	TGCAGCGTTCGGACAGGGGACACTGAAGCTTTCTTT	CSVRTGDTEAFF
TRBV27	TRBJ2-2	TRBD1	.	TGTGCCAGCAGTTTAAATTGGGACAGGGGCAACACCGGGGAGCTGTTTTTT	CASSLNWDRGNTGELFF
TRBV6-1	TRBJ1-1	TRBD1	once	TGTGCCAGCAGGCCGCGACAGGGGGCCACTGAAGCTTTCTTT	CASRPRQGATEAFF
TRBV7-2	TRBJ2-7	TRBD2	.	TGTGCCAGCAGCCTAGTGGGGACTAGCGGGCCTTACGAGCAGTACTTC	CASSLVGTSGPYEQYF
TRBV5-6	TRBJ2-5	TRBD2	.	TGTGCCAGCAGTCCGGGACTAGCGGGAGGGCCCCAAGAGACCCAGTACTTC	CASSPGLAGGPQETQYF
TRBV27	TRBJ2-5	.	.	TGTGCCAGCAGATCGACAGCAAACAACCAAGAGACCCAGTACTTC	CASRSTANNQETQYF
TRBV30	TRBJ2-1	TRBD2	.	TGTGCCTGGAGTGAGGGAGCGGGAGGATGGAATGAGCAGTTCTTC	CAWSEGAGGWNEQFF
TRBV27	TRBJ2-1	TRBD1	.	TGTGCCAGCAGTCACCGACAGGGGTACAATGAGCAGTTCTTC	CASSHRQGYNEQFF
TRBV11-2	TRBJ2-3	.	.	TGTGCCAGCAGCTTAGATAACTTTTCAGATACGCAGTATTTT	CASSLDNFSDTQYF
TRBV30	TRBJ2-7	.	.	TGTGCCTGTCTACTTCTGAGGGAGCAGTACTTC	CACLLLREQYF
TRBV4-2	TRBJ2-3	.	.	TGTGCCAGCAGCCAAGAACATAGCACTTCTGCAGATACGCAGTATTTT	CASSQEHSTSADTQYF
TRBV6-1	TRBJ1-2	.	.	TGTGCCAGCGCGGATGTTAACTATGGCTACACCTTC	CASADVNYGYTF
TRBV6-1	TRBJ1-2	.	once	TGTGCCAGCACTCGAATGGGGGGATTGGACTATGGCTACACCTTC	CASTRMGGLDYGYTF
TRBV29-1	TRBJ2-3	.	few	TGCAGCGTTTGGGGGTGGCAGGGGAGGCCAGATACGCAGTATTTT	CSVWGWQGRPDTQYF
TRBV5-1	TRBJ2-3	.	.	TGCGCCAGCAGCTTGGATGCTTCCACAGATACGCAGTATTTT	CASSLDASTDTQYF
TRBV11-2	TRBJ1-2	.	.	TGTGCCAGCAGCTCAATCAGGGTGGGCTATGGCTACACCTTC	CASSSIRVGYGYTF
TRBV30	TRBJ2-7	TRBD1	many	TGTGCCTGGAGCTTGACAGGGGATGGGGAGCAGTACTTC	CAWSLTGDGEQYF
TRBV28	TRBJ2-3	.	once	TGTGCCAGCGGGACGAACACAGATACGCAGTATTTT	CASGTNTDTQYF
TRBV30	TRBJ2-1	.	.	TGTGCCTGGAGTGTATCCCAGAATGAGCAGTTCTTC	CAWSVSQNEQFF
TRBV11-2	TRBJ2-1	.	.	TGTGCCAGCAGCTTAAGGGGACTTAGGGATGAGCAGTTCTTC	CASSLRGLRDEQFF
TRBV5-6	TRBJ1-1	.	.	TGTGCCAGCAGCCCCTGGACAGTGAACACTGAAGCTTTCTTT	CASSPWTVNTEAFF
TRBV5-6	TRBJ2-5	.	.	TGTGCCAGCAGCAACGGACAGCAATTCCCCCAAGAGACCCAGTACTTC	CASSNGQQFPQETQYF
TRBV27	TRBJ2-1	TRBD1	.	TGTGCCAGCAGGAGGACAGGCCTTAATACCTACAATGAGCAGTTCTTC	CASRRTGLNTYNEQFF
TRBV6-5	TRBJ1-1	.	.	TGTGCCAGCAGTTCCCCGATTCCGGGGGACACTGAAGCTTTCTTT	CASSSPIPGDTEAFF
TRBV6-5	TRBJ2-1	.	once	TGTGCCAGCAGCCTTGTCCGGGGCTACAATGAGCAGTTCTTC	CASSLVRGYNEQFF
TRBV7-8	TRBJ1-2	.	.	TGTGCCAGCAGCTTAGGGACTAACTATGGCTACACCTTC	CASSLGTNYGYTF
TRBV7-2	TRBJ2-7	TRBD2	.	TGTGCCAGCAGTCGACGAGCGGGAGGGCCCAACGAGCAGTACTTC	CASSRRAGGPNEQYF
TRBV6-5	TRBJ1-1	.	.	TGTGCCAGCATGGGGACGGCGGGAGCTTTCTTT	CASMGTAGAFF
TRBV2	TRBJ2-3	.	.	TGTGCCAGCAGTGGGGGGGACACAGATACGCAGTATTTT	CASSGGDTDTQYF
TRBV9	TRBJ2-3	.	.	TGTGCCAGCAGCGTAGAGATCGGGACTAGCACAGATACGCAGTATTTT	CASSVEIGTSTDTQYF
TRBV27	TRBJ2-1	.	once	TGTGCCAGCAGTTTGACGTACGGATCGACCTACAATGAGCAGTTCTTC	CASSLTYGSTYNEQFF
TRBV7-9	TRBJ2-1	.	.	TGTGCCAGCAGCTTAAGCGATGAGCAGTTCTTC	CASSLSDEQFF
TRBV18	TRBJ2-3	.	.	TGTGCCAGCTCACCACCGGGGCAGGGTAAAGATACGCAGTATTTT	CASSPPGQGKDTQYF
TRBV7-3	TRBJ2-5	.	once	TGTGCCAGCAGCTCACAAGGAGAGACCCAGTACTTC	CASSSQGETQYF
TRBV7-9	TRBJ1-2	.	.	TGTGCCAGCAGCTTAGTCACGGGTAGCTATGGCTACACCTTC	CASSLVTGSYGYTF
TRBV10-2	TRBJ2-1	.	.	TGCGCCAGCAGTTGGGACTCCTCTGGCAATGAGCAGTTCTTC	CASSWDSSGNEQFF
TRBV27	TRBJ1-1	.	.	TGTGCCAGCAGTTTACAGATGAACACTGAAGCTTTCTTT	CASSLQMNTEAFF
TRBV27	TRBJ1-1	TRBD1	.	TGTGCCAGCAGTTATACGCGAAGACAGGGAATGAACACTGAAGCTTTCTTT	CASSYTRRQGMNTEAFF
TRBV6-5	TRBJ1-4	.	.	TGTGCCAGCAGTTACCAGAGTCCTCTCTGGGGTGAAAAACTGTTTTTT	CASSYQSPLWGEKLFF
TRBV30	TRBJ2-3	.	.	TGTGCCTGGAGTGTTACAGGGTACAGCACAGATACGCAGTATTTT	CAWSVTGYSTDTQYF
TRBV2	TRBJ2-5	.	.	TGTGCCAGCAAAACAGACCAAGAGACCCAGTACTTC	CASKTDQETQYF